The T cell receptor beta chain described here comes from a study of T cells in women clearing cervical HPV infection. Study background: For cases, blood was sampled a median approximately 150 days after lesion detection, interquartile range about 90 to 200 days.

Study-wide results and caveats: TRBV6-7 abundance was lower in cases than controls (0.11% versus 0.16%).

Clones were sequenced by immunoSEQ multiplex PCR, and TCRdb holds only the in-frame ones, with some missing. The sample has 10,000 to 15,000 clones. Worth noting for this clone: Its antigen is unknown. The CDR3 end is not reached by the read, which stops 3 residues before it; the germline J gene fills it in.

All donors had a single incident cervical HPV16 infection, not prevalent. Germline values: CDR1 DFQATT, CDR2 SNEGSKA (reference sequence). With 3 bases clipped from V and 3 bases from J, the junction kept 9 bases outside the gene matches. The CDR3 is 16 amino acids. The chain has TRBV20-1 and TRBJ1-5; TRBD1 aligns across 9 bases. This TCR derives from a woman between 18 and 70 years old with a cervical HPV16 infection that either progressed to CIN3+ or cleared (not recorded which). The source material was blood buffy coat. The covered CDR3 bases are TGCAGTGCTAGCCGTACAGGGGGCAGAGTCAATCAGCCC. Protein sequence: CSASRTGGRVNQP. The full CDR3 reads CSASRTGGRVNQPQHF.